The clone carrying this T cell receptor beta chain was picked up many times. These data originate in a study of neurological immune-mediated disorders. TCRdb processed the 5' RACE reads anew with MiXCR; each CDR3 protein has one entry. The sample consists of some 29,000 distinct CDR3 sequences, 12% of them appearing once. The material sequenced was PBMCs. The source is a man aged 55 to 70 in good health.

The CDR3 protein is CASSLYHEQYF. DNA for the CDR3: TGTGCCAGCAGCTTGTACCACGAGCAGTACTTC. The chain links TRBV5-5 to TRBJ2-7; D remains unclear. Germline CDR1 reads SGHKS; CDR2 reads YYEKEE (reference sequence). The CDR3 runs 11 residues. V lost 1 base to trimming and J lost 5 bases, with 4 bases between them.